The source of this T cell receptor beta chain is a study of blood T cell repertoires in COVID-19 (dated by TCRdb to the early 2020s). As for the study more broadly: Samples covering the acute and convalescent phases of COVID-19 were provided by collaborators in the United States, Italy and Spain. The prospective study material was composed of cDNA or gDNA derived from T cells, B-cell-depleted T cells, or PBMCs. Subjects who had been exposed to COVID-19, were actively infected with it, or had recovered from it provided the deeply sampled blood TCRbeta repertoires that made up the dataset. A freely available public database, intended as a resource for researchers studying the immune response to SARS-CoV-2, is where the repertoires were released. Samples came from the ongoing ImmuneRACE study (first 160 participants) plus 1,254 subjects from 6 global collaborators. Sample metadata almost always included a de-identified subject ID, COVID-19 status, age in years and sex. Where HLA class I and class II types were available, the types were taken from metadata supplied by the sample provider, not from assay-based typing. The research as a whole found: Clinical and demographic metadata were provided uncurated, with the amount varying by source and participant.

Each collaborating institution followed its own protocols to collect whole blood in K2EDTA tubes. For TCRbeta analysis, collaborators shipped samples in one of three forms: frozen whole blood, isolated PBMCs, or DNA extracted from either of those sample types. V lost 4 bases and J lost 4 bases; the stretch between them is 4 bases long. Its CDR3 holds 11 amino acids, cysteine through phenylalanine. CDR3 DNA is the only sequence kept; it has 33 bases, read in frame from the first base. The germline V gene encodes CDR1 GTSNPN and CDR2 SVGIG (reference sequence). On this clone: Its antigen has not been determined. No qualities accompany the bases; no much larger clone lies one base away.

TCRbeta CDR3 regions were amplified from genomic DNA using the immunoSEQ Assay, a bias-controlled multiplex PCR. Per the source publication's procedure: The number of nucleated cells in each sample was estimated by amplification of reference gene primers within the assay. Sequence reads were collapsed and filtered to measure the absolute abundance of every unique TCRbeta CDR3 rearrangement. For each sample, productive Simpson clonality was calculated as the square root of Simpson's diversity index over productive rearrangements. This is the immuneACCESS table as TCRdb keeps it, with only in-frame sequences that have V and J called. A part of the clones is gone; compared with another copy, unresolved V genes explain less than half, and the rest is unexplained. The DNA was the basis for D and trimming; V, J and clone size are from that table. The sample table shows some 76,000 clones, and 80% to 85% are seen once. The ten largest account for 27% of the sample.

This sequence was found in a human donor in a cohort sampled during active COVID-19. Sequencing used peripheral blood. Recombination linked TRBV30 to TRBJ1-4; no D gene can be assigned with confidence. The nucleotide sequence is given as TGTGCCTGGATTTATAATGAAAAACTGTTTTTT. It translates to CAWIYNEKLFF.